This T cell receptor beta chain comes out of a study of T cell responses to AZD1222 COVID-19 vaccine. The study, taken as a whole, reports: Close to half of all spike-specific TCRs reportedly target regions of the variants that are unmutated. The repertoires were collected only after the peak T cell response.

Notes on this clone: Antigen unknown.

Measured with immunoSEQ multiplex PCR; TCRdb has only the in-frame clones, and not every one. The sample holds 95,000 to 150,000 clones; less than 90% are singletons and the top ten take 8.5% to 10%. The clonotype originates from an adult in good health. Sequenced material: peripheral blood, taken on day 0 of AZD1222 vaccination.

The CDR3 nucleotides read TGTGCCAGCAGGGCGTCACAGGGCCTTGGGGCCAACGTCCTGACTTTC. Amino acid sequence: CASRASQGLGANVLTF. The chain links TRBV7-9 to TRBJ2-6, with D possibly matching TRBD1 (6 bases). CDR3 length: 16 amino acids. Trimming left V 6 bases short and J 3 bases short, with 15 bases between. Per the germline V gene, CDR1 is SEHNR and CDR2 is FQNEAQ (reference sequence).